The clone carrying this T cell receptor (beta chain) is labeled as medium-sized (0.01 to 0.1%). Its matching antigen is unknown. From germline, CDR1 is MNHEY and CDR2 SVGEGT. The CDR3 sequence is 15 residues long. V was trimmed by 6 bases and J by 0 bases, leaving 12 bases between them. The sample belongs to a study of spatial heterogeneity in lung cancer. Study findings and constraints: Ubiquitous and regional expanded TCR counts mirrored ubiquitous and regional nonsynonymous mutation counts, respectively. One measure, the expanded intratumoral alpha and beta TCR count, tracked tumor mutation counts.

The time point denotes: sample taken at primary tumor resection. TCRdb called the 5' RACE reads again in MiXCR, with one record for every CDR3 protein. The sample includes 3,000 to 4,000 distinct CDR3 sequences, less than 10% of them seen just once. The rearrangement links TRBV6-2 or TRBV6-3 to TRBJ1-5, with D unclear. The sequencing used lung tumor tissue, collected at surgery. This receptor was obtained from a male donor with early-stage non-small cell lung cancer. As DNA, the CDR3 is TGTGCCAGCAGCCACTTGGGGTATAGCAATCAGCCCCAGCATTTT. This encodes CASSHLGYSNQPQHF.